A single T cell receptor beta chain is shown here with its context. Antigen specificity is unknown. The sample belongs to a study of T cell responses to AZD1222 COVID-19 vaccine. The study, taken as a whole, reports: Spike-specific TCR breadth and depth went up after people got two AZD1222 doses. Mapped onto spike, vaccine-associated CD4 TCRs spanned it and were dominant at 160-218 and 743-854. Possibly, clonal diversity was underestimated; donors were largely white British and included more females.

Germline CDR1 reads ENHRY; CDR2 reads SYGVKD. CDR3 length: 15 amino acids. The germline V and J ends were trimmed by 0 bases and 7 bases, with 13 bases remaining between them. TCRdb's copy holds only in-frame clones and misses some; the assay was immunoSEQ multiplex PCR. The sample yields around 31,000 clones, 80% to 95% seen once. The rearrangement links TRBV10-3 to TRBJ1-5; D call uncertain. This specimen was peripheral blood, taken on day 0 of AZD1222 vaccination. The sequence was collected from an adult in good health. CDR3 bases: TGTGCCATCAGTGAGTCGGTTCTTGGAGACCAGCCCCAGCATTTT. Translated, it gives CAISESVLGDQPQHF.